The clone carrying this T cell receptor beta chain occurred once. As yet, its antigen is unknown. The data derive from a study of shared clonotypes between healthy human individuals. Terminally differentiated effector memory CD45RA+ cells were left out of the naive CD8 fraction, which was CD45RO-negative and positively selected for CCR7. The germline CDR1 and CDR2 sequences are SQVTM and ANQGSEA. The CDR3 runs 13 residues. The ends were cut back, 1 base at V and 6 bases at J, with 13 bases in the middle. Profiled with immunoSEQ multiplex PCR; TCRdb holds only in-frame clones, not every one. Of approximately 840,000 clones in the sample, about 96% are singletons; the top ten hold over 0.2%. Findings and limits, study-wide: Sharing of clonotypes among donors was expected to vary with sequencing depth.

J is TRBJ2-7 and V is TRBV29-1; no clear D gene. Sequenced: naive CD8+ T cells sorted from blood. The TCR originated in a man aged 25-40 years in good health. For the CDR3, the DNA is TGCAGCGTTGAAGGGGGTACCCAAGTCGAGCAGTACTTC. Translating it yields CSVEGGTQVEQYF.